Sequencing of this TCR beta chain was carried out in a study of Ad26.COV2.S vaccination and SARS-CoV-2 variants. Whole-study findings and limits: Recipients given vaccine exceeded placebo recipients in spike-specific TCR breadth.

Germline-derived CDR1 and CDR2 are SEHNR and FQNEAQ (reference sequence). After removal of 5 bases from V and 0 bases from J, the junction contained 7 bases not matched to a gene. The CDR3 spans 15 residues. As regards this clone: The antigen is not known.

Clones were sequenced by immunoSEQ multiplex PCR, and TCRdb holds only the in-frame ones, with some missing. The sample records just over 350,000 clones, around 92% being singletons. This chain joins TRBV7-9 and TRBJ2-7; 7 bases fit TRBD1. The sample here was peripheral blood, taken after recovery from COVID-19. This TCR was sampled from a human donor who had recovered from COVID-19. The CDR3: CASSPRTGPSYEQYF. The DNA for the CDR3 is TGTGCCAGCAGCCCCCGGACAGGACCCTCCTACGAGCAGTACTTC. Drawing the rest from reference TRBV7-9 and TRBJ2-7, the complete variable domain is DTGVSQNPRHKITKRGQNVTFRCDPISEHNRLYWYRQTLGQGPEFLTYFQNEAQLEKSRLLSDRFSAERPKGSFSTLEIQRTEQGDSAMYLCASSPRTGPSYEQYFGPGTRLTVT.